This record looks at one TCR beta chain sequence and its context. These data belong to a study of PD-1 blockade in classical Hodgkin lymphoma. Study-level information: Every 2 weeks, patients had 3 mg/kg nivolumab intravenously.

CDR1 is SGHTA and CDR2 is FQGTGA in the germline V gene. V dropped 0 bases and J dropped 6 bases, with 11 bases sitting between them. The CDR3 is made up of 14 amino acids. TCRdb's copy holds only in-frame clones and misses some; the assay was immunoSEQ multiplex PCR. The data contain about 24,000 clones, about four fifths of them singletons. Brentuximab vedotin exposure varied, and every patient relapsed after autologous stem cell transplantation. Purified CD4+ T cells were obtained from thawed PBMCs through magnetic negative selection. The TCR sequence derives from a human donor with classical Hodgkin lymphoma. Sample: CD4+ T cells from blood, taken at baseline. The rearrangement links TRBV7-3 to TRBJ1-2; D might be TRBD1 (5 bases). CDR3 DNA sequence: TGTGCCAGCAGCTTAACGTCAGGAGGGGATGGCTACACCTTC. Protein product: CASSLTSGGDGYTF.